A selection of T cell receptor beta chains follows, all from one sample in a study of T cells in Graves' hyperthyroidism and ophthalmopathy. TCRdb analysed the multiplex PCR reads with MiXCR anew, one entry per CDR3 protein. The data hold some 500,000 distinct CDR3 sequences, with about 15% observed a single time. Sequenced input: blood. The receptors stem from a woman aged 18-29 years with Graves' hyperthyroidism. The CDR3 runs from the conserved cysteine through the conserved F or W.

>TRBJ2-3|TRBV13
CASSFRESDTQYF
>TRBJ2-3|TRBV19
CASSIATGGVDTQYF
>TRBJ2-7|TRBV2
CASSGTSGSSEQYF
>TRBJ2-1|TRBV7-3
CASSLGDRAWGNEQFF
>TRBJ1-1|TRBV3-1
CASSQDRGTTEAFF
>TRBJ2-3|TRBV6-9
CASSYQKADTQYF
>TRBJ1-1|TRBV18
CASSPMEDTEAFF
>TRBJ1-6|TRBV9
CASSTRQGDNSPLHF
>TRBJ2-1|TRBV5-1
CASSWRPDEQFF
>TRBJ2-5|TRBV14
CASSQDLAGTQYF
>TRBJ2-1|TRBV20-1
CSASSGRAAYNEQFF
>TRBJ2-3|TRBV27
CASSLDSQYF
>TRBJ1-2|TRBV20-1
CSAREPLVRAYGYTF
>TRBJ2-7|TRBV7-8
CASSPTGTTGSEQYF
>TRBJ1-4|TRBV5-6
CASSLQGIGSSGEKLFF
>TRBJ2-3|TRBV15
CATSRDSASVDTDTQYF
>TRBJ1-4|TRBV25-1
CASSEPSLTGEKLFF
>TRBJ2-4|TRBV19
CASRPGPGASEAKNIQYF
>TRBJ2-7|TRBV27
CASSLSAGGLYEQYF
>TRBJ2-3|TRBV29-1
CSVPGQGLTDTQYF
>TRBJ2-5|TRBV3-1
CASSQVVQETQYF
>TRBJ1-2|TRBV4-1
CASSQGGGRVYGYTF
>TRBJ2-1|TRBV9
CASSPRLAGGPNEQFF
>TRBJ2-3|TRBV11-2
CASSKSALAGVSTDTQYF
>TRBJ2-2|TRBV5-5
CASSFLAGNTGELFF
>TRBJ2-1|TRBV19
CASSIVGLAGGLSEQFF
>TRBJ1-1|TRBV11-3
CASSSRGTNTEAFF
>TRBJ2-1|TRBV24-1
CATSDHTAGAVNEQFF
>TRBJ2-1|TRBV7-2
CASSPRGGLGEQFF
>TRBJ2-5|TRBV7-3
CASSLKGAVQETQYF
>TRBJ2-1|TRBV28
CASSSLAGVSYNEQFF
>TRBJ2-7|TRBV20-1
CSARDKRDYAYEQYF
>TRBJ1-1|TRBV19
CASRANTEAFF
>TRBJ1-2|TRBV2
CASMKDTANYGYTF
>TRBJ2-2|TRBV2
CASSVGLWDTGELFF
>TRBJ2-4|TRBV28
CASSFPQIAKNIQYF
>TRBJ2-3|TRBV7-7
CASSPTSAGDAQYF
>TRBJ1-1|TRBV6-1
CASSESVWNTEAFF
>TRBJ2-1|TRBV7-9
CASSLVRGPKYNEQFF
>TRBJ2-1|TRBV5-1
CASTTRGGDEQFF
>TRBJ2-4|TRBV11-2
CASSGAGNIQYF
>TRBJ2-1|TRBV11-2
CASSLVERAGVRVLYNEQFF
>TRBJ2-7|TRBV20-1
CSAGGTSRDEQYF
>TRBJ2-7|TRBV10-3
CAISESRRMVRDSYEQYF
>TRBJ1-2|TRBV4-1
CASSQLHYTGTDGPNYGYTF
>TRBJ1-1|TRBV30
CAWSKVGNTEAFF
>TRBJ2-7|TRBV7-9
CASSLASNEQYF
>TRBJ1-5|TRBV25-1
CARSEEPGSNQPKHF
>TRBJ2-1|TRBV4-1
CASSQGTSLNEQFF
>TRBJ2-3|TRBV24-1
CATSDSWSDTQYF
>TRBJ2-7|TRBV6-2/TRBV6-3
CASKRDRGIHEQYF
>TRBJ2-1|TRBV2
CASRSGTGDGNEQFF
>TRBJ2-7|TRBV6-5
CASSLTEVPLAGRYEQYF
>TRBJ1-1|TRBV7-3
CASSTRQANTEAFF
>TRBJ2-2|TRBV19
CASISVGELFF